This TCR beta chain comes out of a study of shared clonotypes between healthy human individuals. TCRdb's table, derived via immunoSEQ multiplex PCR, lists solely in-frame clones and lacks some. The sample has about 480,000 clones; over 75% are singletons. Germline V gives CDR1 MDHEN, CDR2 SYDVKM. The CDR3 runs to 13 residues. V was pared by 5 bases and J by 4 bases, with 11 bases between. Unsorted samples used some 89 million PBMCs for genomic DNA. This chain joins TRBV28 and TRBJ1-1, with D unclear. Sequencing was performed on PBMCs. This sequence originates from a woman between 35 and 50 years old in good health. Some clones in this sample may be carry-over from other donors' samples. CDR3: CASSPTWVTEAFF. The CDR3 DNA sequence: TGTGCCAGCAGTCCAACCTGGGTCACTGAAGCTTTCTTT.